What follows is one T cell receptor beta chain and its context. The sample is drawn from a study of blood T cell repertoires in COVID-19. Background on the study: Specimens from acute and convalescent COVID-19 originated in the United States, Italy and Spain. T cells, B-cell-depleted T cells, or PBMCs provided the cDNA or gDNA that served as material.

Authors' methods: Amplified reference gene primers provided the basis for estimating nucleated cell counts. TCRdb keeps only in-frame clones here, not all; method: immunoSEQ multiplex PCR. The V and J calls and clone size come from that table; D and trimming were worked out from the DNA. The table has 16,000 or so clones, roughly nine tenths seen once. The germline gives CDR1 SGHNT, CDR2 YYREEE (reference sequence). The trim removed 2 bases at V and 3 bases at J, leaving 16 bases unmatched. This CDR3 is built from 19 residues. The sample taken for sequencing was peripheral blood. The chain links TRBV5-4 to TRBJ2-1; 8 nucleotides match TRBD2. This TCR was recovered from an older man with acute or convalescent COVID-19. CDR3 sequence: CASSFYGGVGREVYNEQFF. For the CDR3, the DNA is TGTGCCAGCAGCTTTTATGGGGGCGTGGGGCGGGAGGTCTACAATGAGCAGTTCTTC.